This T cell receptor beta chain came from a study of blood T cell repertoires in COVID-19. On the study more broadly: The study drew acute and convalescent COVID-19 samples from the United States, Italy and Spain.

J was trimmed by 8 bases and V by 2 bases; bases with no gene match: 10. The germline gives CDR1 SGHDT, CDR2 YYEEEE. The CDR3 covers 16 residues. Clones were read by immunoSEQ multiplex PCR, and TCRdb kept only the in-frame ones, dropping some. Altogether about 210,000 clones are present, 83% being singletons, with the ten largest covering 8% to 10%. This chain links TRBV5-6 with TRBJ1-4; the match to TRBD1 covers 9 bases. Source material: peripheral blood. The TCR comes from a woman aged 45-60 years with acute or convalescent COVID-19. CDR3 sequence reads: CASSFMSDRGYEKLFF. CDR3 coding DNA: TGTGCCAGCAGCTTTATGTCGGACAGGGGATACGAAAAACTGTTTTTT.